A single T cell receptor beta chain is shown here with its context. These data originate in a study of shared clonotypes between healthy human individuals. TCRdb keeps only in-frame clones here, not all; method: immunoSEQ multiplex PCR. The sample contains 1,400,000 or so clones, approximately 98.5% of which appear only once. The specimen sequenced was naive CD4+ T cells sorted from blood. Subset described: CD45RA+ positively selected. The sequence came from a man aged 25-45 years in good health.

Written as DNA, the CDR3 is TGTGCCAGCAGCTCCCTTAGCGGGTTGGATGAGCAGTTCTTC. Residues: CASSSLSGLDEQFF. V and J are TRBV11-2 and TRBJ2-1, with 7 bases that match TRBD2. Germline assignment: CDR1 SGHAT and CDR2 FQNNGV. This CDR3 is 14 amino acids long. V lost 4 bases and J lost 8; bases outside the gene matches: 8.